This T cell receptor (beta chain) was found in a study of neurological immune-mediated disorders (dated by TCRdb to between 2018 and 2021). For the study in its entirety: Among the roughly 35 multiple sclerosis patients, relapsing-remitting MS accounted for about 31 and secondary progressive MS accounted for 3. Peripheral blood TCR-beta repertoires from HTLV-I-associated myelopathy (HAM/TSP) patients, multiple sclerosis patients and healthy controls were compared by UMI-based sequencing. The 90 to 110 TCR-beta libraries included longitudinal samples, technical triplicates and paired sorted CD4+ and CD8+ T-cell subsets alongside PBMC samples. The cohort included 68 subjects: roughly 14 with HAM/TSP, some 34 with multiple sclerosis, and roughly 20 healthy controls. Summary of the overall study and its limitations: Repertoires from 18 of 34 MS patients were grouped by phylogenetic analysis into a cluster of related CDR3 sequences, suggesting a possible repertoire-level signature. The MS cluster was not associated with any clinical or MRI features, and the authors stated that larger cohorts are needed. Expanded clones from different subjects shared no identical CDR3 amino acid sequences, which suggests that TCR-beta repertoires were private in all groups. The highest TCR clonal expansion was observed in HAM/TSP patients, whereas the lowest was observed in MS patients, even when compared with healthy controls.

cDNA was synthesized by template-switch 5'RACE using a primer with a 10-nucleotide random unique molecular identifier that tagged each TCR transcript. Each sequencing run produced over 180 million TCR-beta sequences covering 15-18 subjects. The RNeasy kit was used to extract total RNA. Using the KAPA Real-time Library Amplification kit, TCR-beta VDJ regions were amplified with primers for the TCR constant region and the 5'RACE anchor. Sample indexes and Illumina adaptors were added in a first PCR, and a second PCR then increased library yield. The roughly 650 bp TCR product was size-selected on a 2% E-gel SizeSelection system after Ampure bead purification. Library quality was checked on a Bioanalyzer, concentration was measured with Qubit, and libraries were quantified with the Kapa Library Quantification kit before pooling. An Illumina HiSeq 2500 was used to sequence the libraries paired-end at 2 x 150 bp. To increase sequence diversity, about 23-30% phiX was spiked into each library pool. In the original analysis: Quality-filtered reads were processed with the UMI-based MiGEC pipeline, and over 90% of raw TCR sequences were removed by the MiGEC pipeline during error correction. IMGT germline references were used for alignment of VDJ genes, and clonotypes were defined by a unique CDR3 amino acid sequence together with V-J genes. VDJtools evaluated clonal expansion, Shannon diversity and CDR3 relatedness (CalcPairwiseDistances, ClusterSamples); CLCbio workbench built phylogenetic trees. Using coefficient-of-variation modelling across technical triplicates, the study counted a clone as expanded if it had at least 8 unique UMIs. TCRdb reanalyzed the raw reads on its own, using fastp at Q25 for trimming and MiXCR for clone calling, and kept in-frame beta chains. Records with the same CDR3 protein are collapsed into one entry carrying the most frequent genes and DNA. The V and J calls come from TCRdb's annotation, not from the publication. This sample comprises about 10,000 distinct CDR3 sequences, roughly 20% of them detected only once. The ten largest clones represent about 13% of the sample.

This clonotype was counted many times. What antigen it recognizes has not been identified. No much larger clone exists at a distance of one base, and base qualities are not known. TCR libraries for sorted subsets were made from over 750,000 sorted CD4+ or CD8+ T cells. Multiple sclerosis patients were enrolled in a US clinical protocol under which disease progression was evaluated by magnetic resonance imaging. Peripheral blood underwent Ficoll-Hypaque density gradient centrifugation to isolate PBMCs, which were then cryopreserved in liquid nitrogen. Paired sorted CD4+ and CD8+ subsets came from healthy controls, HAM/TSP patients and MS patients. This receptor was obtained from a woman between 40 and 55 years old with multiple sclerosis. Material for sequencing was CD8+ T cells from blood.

The CDR3 in this case is CASSPRGLASEKLFF. The nucleotide sequence is TGTGCCAGCAGCCCTCGCGGTTTAGCCAGTGAAAAACTGTTTTTT. The chain is encoded by TRBV9 joined to TRBJ1-4; a confident D gene designation cannot be given. V gives up 4 bases and J gives up 7 bases, and the segment between their germline ends measures 17 bases. The CDR3 has 15 amino acids, counting the end cysteine and phenylalanine. The CDR3 DNA has 45 bases and is translated from base 1. For CDR1 and CDR2, the germline V gene lists SGDLS and YYNGEE.